Here is one TCR beta chain with its context. The data were obtained in a study of shared clonotypes between healthy human individuals. Background on the study: CD4 naive and memory got three plates each, CD8 naive two, CD8 memory one.

Trimming removed 2 bases from V and 5 bases from J, with 18 bases in between. Per the germline V gene, CDR1 is KGHSH and CDR2 is LQKENI. This CDR3 is built from 16 residues. Template for every sorted-subset replicate PCR totaled approximately 0.2 ug DNA, approximately 30,000 T cell genomes. Using immunoSEQ multiplex PCR, the repertoire was profiled, and TCRdb retains in-frame clones only, with some absent. Here the sample spans approximately 640,000 clones, 90% being singletons. The chain uses TRBV18 and TRBJ2-5; a possible D gene is TRBD1 (5 bases). Sequenced: memory CD8+ T cells from PBMCs. Subset: CD45RO+ cells pooled with CCR7-negative TemRA cells. This clonotype originated in a man between 18 and 29 years old in good health. Some clones in this sample may be carry-over from other donors' samples. CDR3 in amino acids: CASSPKTVGRVETQYF. The CDR3, as DNA: TGTGCCAGCTCACCAAAAACTGTGGGCAGGGTCGAGACCCAGTACTTC.